These 5 T cell receptor beta chains came from one sample sequenced in a study of CD8 T cells in ankylosing spondylitis. TCRdb itself ran the 5' RACE reads through MiXCR, one entry per CDR3 protein. The sample includes roughly 180,000 distinct CDR3 sequences, roughly 13% of them seen just once. The specimen was blood, either unsorted or a sorted T cell fraction (not recorded which). These receptors originate from a female donor with ankylosing spondylitis or in good health (not recorded which).

This clonotype has only a few counts. The chain combines TRBV15 with TRBJ2-7, with 7 bases lining up with TRBD1. The CDR3 is 17 residues long. Trimming cost V 0 bases and J 3 bases; bases outside gene matches: 11. The germline gives CDR1 LNHNV, CDR2 YYDKDF (reference sequence). The CDR3 spells CATSRDLISGQLYEQYF. The CDR3 coding sequence is TGTGCCACCAGCAGAGATCTTATATCGGGACAGCTCTACGAGCAGTACTTC.

The J gene is TRBJ2-1, the V gene TRBV29-1; 13 nucleotides line up with TRBD2. The CDR3 is made up of 13 amino acids. Germline loops: CDR1 SQVTM, CDR2 ANQGSEA. Trimming cost V 7 bases and J 8 bases; bases outside gene matches: 5. The CDR3 spells CSAGLAGVYEQFF. CDR3 in DNA: TGCAGCGCCGGACTAGCGGGAGTCTATGAGCAGTTCTTC.

The chain is built from TRBV21-1 and TRBJ2-7; the D call TRBD2 from the table was never checked on the DNA. TRBV21-1 is described as a pseudogene. The CDR3 length is 14 residues. CDR3 amino acids: CASGRLAEDYEQYF. CDR3 coding DNA: TGTGCCAGCGGGCGGCTAGCGGAGGACTACGAGCAGTACTTC.

This clonotype was detected many times. The CDR3 DNA follows: TGCGCCAGCAGCTTTGTCCAGGCCACAGATACGCAGTATTTT. Protein: CASSFVQATDTQYF. V and J are TRBV5-1 and TRBJ2-3; D not certain. V lost 2 bases, J lost 2 bases, and 9 bases lay in between. Looked up from germline, CDR1 is SGHRS and CDR2 is YFSETQ. The CDR3 has 14 amino acids.

This clonotype was observed at least ten times. The rearrangement links TRBV7-2 to TRBJ2-7, with D possibly TRBD2 on 6 matching bases. There are 13 residues in the CDR3. Trimming cost V 5 bases and J 4 bases, with 12 bases left between them. Looked up from germline, CDR1 is SGHTA and CDR2 is FQGNSA. Here the CDR3 DNA reads TGTGCCAGCAGCCGAGGAGGGGCGTACGAGCAGTACTTC. Translated, it gives CASSRGGAYEQYF.